A selection of T cell receptor beta chains follows, all from one sample in a study of shared clonotypes between healthy human individuals. Here immunoSEQ multiplex PCR was the method, and the copy in TCRdb shows in-frame clones only, minus some. The top ten clones hold approximately 1.3% of a sample with about 1 million clones, under 80% of them seen once. The sequencing input was memory CD4+ T cells sorted from blood. These receptors were taken from a man between 18 and 29 years old in good health. Each CDR3 is given with its conserved first and last residue. D genes are given only for firm matches.

TRBJ2-3,TRBD2,TRBV19,CASSIGGGTSRTQYF
NA,NA,TRBV11-2,CASSLGGRGAYEQYF
TRBJ2-1,TRBD1,TRBV5-6,CASSLVGTGSDNEQFF
TRBJ1-5,NA,TRBV5-8,CASSLPYQPQHF
TRBJ2-5,NA,TRBV5-6,CASSPYLQDPGETQYF
TRBJ2-3,NA,TRBV5-1,CASSPAQGEGDTQYF
TRBJ2-1,NA,TRBV2,CASSKESRNEQFF
TRBJ1-6,NA,TRBV19,CASRESGEVSPLHF
TRBJ2-1,NA,TRBV2,CASSEKMGSYNEQFF
TRBJ2-5,NA,TRBV5-4,CASSSQTREETQYF
TRBJ1-6,NA,TRBV10-2,CASTGVRNSPLHF
TRBJ2-3,NA,TRBV30,CAWARQGGGQYF
TRBJ2-1,TRBD2,TRBV5-1,CASSGVRGDEQFF
TRBJ2-2,NA,TRBV6-5,CASSTGSAGTGELFF
TRBJ1-1,TRBD1,TRBV27,CASSLSRGPAFF
TRBJ2-1,NA,TRBV30,CAWSAGPYNEQFF
TRBJ1-1,TRBD1,TRBV7-2,CASSLAFGQGDTEAFF
TRBJ1-4,TRBD1,TRBV9,CASSVAQGRDSLEKLFF
TRBJ2-3,NA,TRBV11-3,CASSLSGADTQYF
TRBJ1-2,NA,TRBV7-9,CATAAERGRGYGYTF
TRBJ1-4,NA,TRBV15,CATSRGAKTTNEKLFF
TRBJ2-7,NA,TRBV6-1,CASSESGSYGYEQYF
TRBJ1-5,NA,TRBV4-3,CASSQQAGDSNQPQHF
TRBJ2-7,NA,TRBV5-1,CASSPTQGREQYF
TRBJ2-2,NA,TRBV11-3,CASSLASANTGELFF
TRBJ1-1,NA,TRBV7-7,CASSPILTEAFF
TRBJ2-7,TRBD2,TRBV6-5,CASSYLTTGGSYEQYF
TRBJ2-3,NA,TRBV7-2,CASSLSRWTDTQYF
TRBJ1-2,NA,TRBV2,CASSDVPLYGYTF
TRBJ2-7,TRBD1,TRBV7-8,CASSRGGQGSSSYEQYF
TRBJ2-5,NA,TRBV4-1,CASSPTGTQETQYF
TRBJ1-6,NA,TRBV19,CASSSDSSYNSPLHF
TRBJ1-2,TRBD1,TRBV18,CASSPYTGGGYTF
TRBJ2-5,NA,TRBV5-1,CASSYGPGKETQYF
TRBJ2-3,TRBD2,TRBV7-2,CASSLVQRGGTDTQYF
TRBJ2-7,TRBD1,TRBV29-1,CSVDGQGAAEQYF
TRBJ1-4,NA,TRBV30,CVSHSHNEKLFF
TRBJ1-6,NA,TRBV6-5,CASSEAGVISPLHF
TRBJ1-3,NA,TRBV2,CASSELGSGNTIYF
TRBJ2-1,NA,TRBV11-2,CASSIEGQSSYNEQFF
TRBJ1-4,NA,TRBV7-2,CASSLMAVHTEKLFF
TRBJ2-5,NA,TRBV27,CASVSPLPEETQYF
TRBJ1-4,NA,TRBV5-6,CASSSGAGNEKLFF
TRBJ1-1,TRBD1,TRBV29-1,CSVGQGWSEAFF
TRBJ2-3,TRBD2,TRBV11-2,CASSLLLAGGPTDTQYF
TRBJ1-2,TRBD1,TRBV4-3,CASSQAEGAYGYTF
TRBJ1-5,NA,TRBV30,CAWSVGQGQPQHF